These 8 T cell receptor beta chains originate from one sample sequenced in a study of cytomegalovirus exposure and HLA in healthy donors. Produced via immunoSEQ multiplex PCR; TCRdb's table is partial and in-frame only. The profile shows over 150,000 clones, around 90% of them singletons. The sequencing input was PBMCs. These receptors were obtained from a woman aged 18-29 years in good health and CMV-seropositive.

The genes are TRBV9 and TRBJ1-1, with a possible D match to TRBD1 (5 bases). Germline V lookup: CDR1 SGDLS, CDR2 YYNGEE. The V gene lost 3 bases and the J gene lost 0 bases, with 9 bases spanning the gap. The length of the CDR3 is 14 residues. CDR3 region: CASSGTRLNTEAFF. The CDR3 coding sequence is TGTGCCAGCAGCGGGACACGCCTGAACACTGAAGCTTTCTTT.

V and J are TRBV4-1 and TRBJ2-1; D call uncertain. Germline-derived CDR1 and CDR2 are MGHRA and YSYEKL. V was clipped by 5 bases and J by 8 bases, with 19 bases between them. This CDR3 has 15 residues. CDR3 sequence reads: CASSFGYCRSDEQFF. The CDR3 bases are TGCGCCAGCAGCTTCGGTTACTGTAGGAGTGATGAGCAGTTCTTC.

The gene calls are TRBV18 and TRBJ1-1; the D gene is possibly TRBD1 (6 bases). The CDR3 contains 15 residues. Trimming took off 3 bases at V and 0 bases at J, with 11 bases between the two ends. Per the germline V gene, CDR1 is KGHSH and CDR2 is LQKENI. The CDR3 DNA follows: TGTGCCAGCTCACCTATGGACAGACTGAACACTGAAGCTTTCTTT. Protein sequence: CASSPMDRLNTEAFF.

As to this clone: One end of the junction varies from germline; a read error may be responsible. The chain links TRBV4-3 to TRBJ1-2; D gene unclear. This CDR3 comprises 13 residues. CDR1 is LGHNA and CDR2 is YSLEER in the germline V gene. The CDR3 DNA follows: TGCGCCAGCAGCAAAGAGAGGAACTATGGCTACACCTTC. Encoded protein: CASSKERNYGYTF.

J is TRBJ1-1 and V is TRBV2; 8 nucleotides match TRBD1. CDR1 and CDR2 from the germline V gene are SNHLY and FYNNEI. The J segment lost 4 bases and the V segment lost 7 bases, leaving 14 bases of the junction unmatched. This CDR3 spans 16 amino acids. CDR3 in amino acids: CASTEPLDREGTEAFF. The CDR3 DNA sequence: TGTGCCAGCACCGAACCCTTGGACAGGGAGGGCACTGAAGCTTTCTTT.

The gene calls are TRBV7-2 and TRBJ2-7, with 7 bases that match TRBD1. V was clipped by 6 bases and J by 0 bases; unmatched bases: 8. Germline CDR1 reads SGHTA; CDR2 reads FQGNSA. This CDR3 has 15 amino acids. CDR3 sequence (DNA): TGTGCCAGCAGACGGGACAGCGCGAGCTCCTACGAGCAGTACTTC. Translating gives CASRRDSASSYEQYF.

This chain joins TRBV7-9 and TRBJ1-1; the D is unclear. CDR1 is SEHNR and CDR2 is FQNEAQ in the germline V gene (reference sequence). Trimming took 5 bases from V and 4 from J, leaving 11 bases between them. The CDR3 length is 13 residues. The CDR3 reads CASSLEVGTEAFF. In DNA, the CDR3 is TGTGCCAGCAGCCTCGAGGTAGGCACTGAAGCTTTCTTT.

This clone was seen only once. The chain recombines TRBV7-2 with TRBJ2-5, with 7 bases aligning to TRBD2. CDR1 is SGHTA, CDR2 FQGNSA, per germline. This CDR3 comprises 14 residues. With V trimmed by 6 bases and J by 5 bases, 9 bases remained unmatched. This CDR3 reads CASSGTILQETQYF. DNA for the CDR3: TGTGCCAGCAGTGGGACTATCCTCCAGGAGACCCAGTACTTC.